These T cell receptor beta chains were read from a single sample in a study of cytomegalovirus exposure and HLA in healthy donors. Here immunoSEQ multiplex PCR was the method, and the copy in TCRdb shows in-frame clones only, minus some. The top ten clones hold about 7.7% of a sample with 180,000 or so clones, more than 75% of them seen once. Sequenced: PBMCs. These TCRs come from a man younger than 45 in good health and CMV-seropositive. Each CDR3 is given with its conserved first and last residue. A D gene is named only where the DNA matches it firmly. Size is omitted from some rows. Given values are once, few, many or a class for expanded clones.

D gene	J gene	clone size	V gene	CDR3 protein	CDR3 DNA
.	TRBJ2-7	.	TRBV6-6	CASSSGSTYEQYF	TGTGCCAGCAGTTCGGGTAGTACGTACGAGCAGTACTTC
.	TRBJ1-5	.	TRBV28	CASSPTLDQPQHF	TGTGCCAGCAGTCCAACTCTAGATCAGCCCCAGCATTTT
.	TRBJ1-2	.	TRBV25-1	CASSDVVRDYGYTF	TGTGCCAGCAGTGATGTAGTCAGGGACTATGGCTACACCTTC
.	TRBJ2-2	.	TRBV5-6	CASSLGLRHTGELFF	TGTGCCAGCAGCTTGGGCCTGCGGCACACCGGGGAGCTGTTTTTT
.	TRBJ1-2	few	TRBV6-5	CASSLAGTQAGYTF	TGTGCCAGCAGCCTCGCTGGGACCCAGGCTGGCTACACCTTC
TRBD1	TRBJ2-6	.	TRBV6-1	CASRTTGAGANVLTF	TGTGCCAGCAGAACCACAGGGGCTGGGGCCAACGTCCTGACTTTC
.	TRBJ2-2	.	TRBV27	CASSSGLGTGELFF	TGTGCCAGCAGTTCGGGACTGGGCACCGGGGAGCTGTTTTTT
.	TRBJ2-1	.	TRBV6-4	CGRIWSYNEQFF	TGTGGGCGTATCTGGTCCTACAATGAGCAGTTCTTC
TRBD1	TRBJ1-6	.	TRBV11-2	CASSSTGGDSPLHF	TGTGCCAGCAGCTCGACAGGGGGCGACTCACCCCTCCACTTT
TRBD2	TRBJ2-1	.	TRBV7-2	CASSLGTSSDEQFF	TGTGCCAGCAGCCTTGGGACTAGCTCGGATGAGCAGTTCTTC
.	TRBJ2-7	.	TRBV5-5	CASSLSGPIEQYF	TGTGCCAGCAGCTTGTCGGGTCCCATCGAGCAGTACTTC
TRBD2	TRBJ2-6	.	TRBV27	CASSLYPAGGSGANVLTF	TGTGCCAGCAGTTTATATCCAGCGGGGGGATCTGGGGCCAACGTCCTGACTTTC
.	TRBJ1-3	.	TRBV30	CAWSGVMGNTIYF	TGTGCCTGGAGTGGGGTAATGGGAAACACCATATATTTT
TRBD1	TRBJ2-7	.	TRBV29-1	CSVEWGTGGFYEQYF	TGCAGCGTTGAGTGGGGGACAGGGGGCTTCTACGAGCAGTACTTC
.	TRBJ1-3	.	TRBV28	CASSLFRNSGNTIYF	TGTGCCAGCAGTTTATTCCGTAACTCTGGAAACACCATATATTTT
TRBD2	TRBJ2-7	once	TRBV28	CASSLASGSDEQYF	TGTGCCAGCAGTTTGGCTAGCGGGAGTGACGAGCAGTACTTC
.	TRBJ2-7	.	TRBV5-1	CASSLGGTASSYEQYF	TGCGCCAGCAGCTTAGGCGGGACTGCGAGCTCCTACGAGCAGTACTTC
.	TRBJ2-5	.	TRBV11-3	CASSLGTAGTQYF	TGTGCCAGCAGCTTAGGGACAGCAGGGACCCAGTACTTC
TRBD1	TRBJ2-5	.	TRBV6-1	CASSESDRTRETQYF	TGTGCCAGCAGTGAGTCGGACAGGACGAGAGAGACCCAGTACTTC
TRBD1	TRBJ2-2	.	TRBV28	CASSLTGTGELFF	TGTGCCAGCAGTTTGACAGGGACCGGGGAGCTGTTTTTT
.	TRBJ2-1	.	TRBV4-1	CASSQVWRGNRFF	TGCGCCAGCAGCCAAGTGTGGCGAGGGAATCGGTTCTTC
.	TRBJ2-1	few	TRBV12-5	CASGDSNSYNEQFF	TGTGCTAGTGGGGACAGTAACTCCTACAATGAGCAGTTCTTC
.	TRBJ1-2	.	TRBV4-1	CASSRSLRDDYGYTF	TGCGCCAGCAGCCGGTCGTTGAGGGACGACTATGGCTACACCTTC
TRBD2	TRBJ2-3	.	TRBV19	CASTRMSGVEDTQYF	TGTGCCAGTACTAGGATGAGCGGGGTGGAAGATACGCAGTATTTT
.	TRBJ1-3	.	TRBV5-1	CASSQVGAGVGNTIYF	TGCGCCAGCAGCCAGGTCGGTGCAGGGGTTGGAAACACCATATATTTT
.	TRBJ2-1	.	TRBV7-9	CASSLSATDQNRKYEQFF	TGTGCCAGCAGCTTATCCGCCACCGATCAAAATCGAAAATATGAGCAGTTCTTC
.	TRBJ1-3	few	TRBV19	CASSPDGNTIYF	TGTGCCAGTAGCCCGGATGGAAACACCATATATTTT
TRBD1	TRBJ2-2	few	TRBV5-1	CASSLGQGATTGELFF	TGCGCCAGCAGCTTGGGACAGGGGGCCACCACCGGGGAGCTGTTTTTT
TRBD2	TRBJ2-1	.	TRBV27	CASSDRTSGIQSSYNEQFF	TGTGCCAGCAGTGACAGGACTAGCGGGATACAGAGCTCCTACAATGAGCAGTTCTTC
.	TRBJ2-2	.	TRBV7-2	CASSAGTAAGELFF	TGTGCCAGCAGCGCGGGGACAGCCGCCGGGGAGCTGTTTTTT
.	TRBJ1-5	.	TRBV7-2	CASSLGRTNQPQHF	TGTGCCAGCAGCTTAGGACGCACAAATCAGCCCCAGCATTTT
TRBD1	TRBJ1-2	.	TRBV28	CASSFGGDRSGYTF	TGTGCCAGCAGTTTTGGGGGGGACAGGAGTGGCTACACCTTC
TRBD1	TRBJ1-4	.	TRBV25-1	CASSPPGTGNEKLFF	TGTGCCAGCAGTCCTCCCGGGACAGGGAACGAAAAACTGTTTTTT
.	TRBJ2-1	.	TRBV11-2	CASSLVAGANEQFF	TGTGCCAGCAGCTTAGTGGCCGGCGCCAATGAGCAGTTCTTC
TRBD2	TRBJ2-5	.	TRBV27	CASRLAASQETQYF	TGTGCCAGCCGACTAGCGGCGTCCCAAGAGACCCAGTACTTC
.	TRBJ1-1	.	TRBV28	CASSSTGLGNPKAFF	TGTGCCAGCAGTTCCACCGGGTTGGGCAATCCGAAAGCTTTCTTT
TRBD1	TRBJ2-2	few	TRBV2	CASSEAGQGGTGELFF	TGTGCCAGCAGTGAAGCGGGACAGGGAGGGACCGGGGAGCTGTTTTTT
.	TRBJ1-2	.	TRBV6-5	CASKAGENYGYTF	TGTGCCAGCAAGGCGGGGGAGAACTATGGCTACACCTTC
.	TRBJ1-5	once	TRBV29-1	CSVGGASNQPQHF	TGCAGCGTTGGAGGGGCTAGCAATCAGCCCCAGCATTTT
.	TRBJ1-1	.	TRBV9	CASSGHRNTEAFF	TGTGCCAGCAGCGGTCACAGGAACACTGAAGCTTTCTTT
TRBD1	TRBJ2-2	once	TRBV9	CASSVEAGGAAGELFF	TGTGCCAGCAGCGTAGAGGCAGGGGGCGCCGCCGGGGAGCTGTTTTTT
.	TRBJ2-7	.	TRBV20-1	CSASEGYEQYF	TGCAGTGCTAGTGAAGGCTACGAGCAGTACTTC